The present T cell receptor (beta chain) was sequenced within a study of early T cells in non-severe SARS-CoV-2 infection (dated by TCRdb to about 2021). Background for the entire study: TCR sequencing used bulk RNA from unsorted whole blood, so alpha and beta chains could not be paired. What the authors observed across the whole study: Matching against VDJdb was skewed toward anti-spike CD8 responses, likely underestimated virus-specific expansions, and missed private and CD4 specificities.

The library relied on 5' RACE. For sequencing, a NextSeq 500 was employed. In the TCR library protocol, unique molecular identifiers were attached to individual cDNA molecules to correct for PCR bias and sequencing error. TCR alpha and beta chains were both sequenced, and the abundances of alpha and beta sequences in each sample were closely correlated with each other. The original pipeline was this. Decombinator V4 was used to perform V gene, J gene and CDR3 annotation of TCR sequences. Expanded TCRs were defined as changing significantly between any two time points under a Poisson model with p below 0.0001. TCR abundances were normalised to the total number of TCRs sequenced in each sample and reported as counts per million. MAIT TCRs were defined by TRAV1-2 paired with TRAJ12, TRAJ20 or TRAJ33, and iNKT TCRs by TRAV10 paired with TRAJ18. VDJdb, accessed 1 November 2021, was searched for CMV, EBV and SARS-CoV-2 annotated TCRs, with TCRs annotated for multiple antigens excluded. The public reads were reprocessed in TCRdb via fastp at Q25 and MiXCR, keeping in-frame beta chains. Entries that share a CDR3 protein sequence are merged under the most common genes and DNA. These V and J calls derive from TCRdb rather than the authors' analysis. The sample has about 100,000 distinct CDR3 sequences on record, 11% of them singletons. 6.5% to 8% of the sample is in the top ten clones.

The study was a case-control design nested within a healthcare worker cohort in London, UK, with weekly nasopharyngeal swab PCR tests and blood sampling. Healthcare workers were recruited between 23 and 31 March 2020, during the week of the UK lockdown, and were followed weekly for up to about 15 weeks. This clonotype was observed at least ten times. Its antigen target is currently unknown. No base quality values were provided; no much bigger clone lies one nucleotide off. There are 17 amino acids in the CDR3, from cysteine to phenylalanine inclusive. The retained sequence is limited to the CDR3, 51 bases, with the frame set at the first base. The germline V gene provides CDR1 LGHNA and CDR2 YSLEER. The V end gives up 2 bases and the J end 4 bases, leaving 9 bases in the junction not matched to a gene.

The clonotype was recovered from an adult who was a healthcare worker with PCR-confirmed SARS-CoV-2 infection or an uninfected control (not recorded which). Input material: whole blood. Rearrangement joined TRBV4-3 to TRBJ2-3; TRBD2 lines up with 10 middle nucleotides. The DNA sequence is TGCGCCAGCAGCCAAATGGGTCTAGCGGGAGACTCAGATACGCAGTATTTT. Its translation reads: CASSQMGLAGDSDTQYF.